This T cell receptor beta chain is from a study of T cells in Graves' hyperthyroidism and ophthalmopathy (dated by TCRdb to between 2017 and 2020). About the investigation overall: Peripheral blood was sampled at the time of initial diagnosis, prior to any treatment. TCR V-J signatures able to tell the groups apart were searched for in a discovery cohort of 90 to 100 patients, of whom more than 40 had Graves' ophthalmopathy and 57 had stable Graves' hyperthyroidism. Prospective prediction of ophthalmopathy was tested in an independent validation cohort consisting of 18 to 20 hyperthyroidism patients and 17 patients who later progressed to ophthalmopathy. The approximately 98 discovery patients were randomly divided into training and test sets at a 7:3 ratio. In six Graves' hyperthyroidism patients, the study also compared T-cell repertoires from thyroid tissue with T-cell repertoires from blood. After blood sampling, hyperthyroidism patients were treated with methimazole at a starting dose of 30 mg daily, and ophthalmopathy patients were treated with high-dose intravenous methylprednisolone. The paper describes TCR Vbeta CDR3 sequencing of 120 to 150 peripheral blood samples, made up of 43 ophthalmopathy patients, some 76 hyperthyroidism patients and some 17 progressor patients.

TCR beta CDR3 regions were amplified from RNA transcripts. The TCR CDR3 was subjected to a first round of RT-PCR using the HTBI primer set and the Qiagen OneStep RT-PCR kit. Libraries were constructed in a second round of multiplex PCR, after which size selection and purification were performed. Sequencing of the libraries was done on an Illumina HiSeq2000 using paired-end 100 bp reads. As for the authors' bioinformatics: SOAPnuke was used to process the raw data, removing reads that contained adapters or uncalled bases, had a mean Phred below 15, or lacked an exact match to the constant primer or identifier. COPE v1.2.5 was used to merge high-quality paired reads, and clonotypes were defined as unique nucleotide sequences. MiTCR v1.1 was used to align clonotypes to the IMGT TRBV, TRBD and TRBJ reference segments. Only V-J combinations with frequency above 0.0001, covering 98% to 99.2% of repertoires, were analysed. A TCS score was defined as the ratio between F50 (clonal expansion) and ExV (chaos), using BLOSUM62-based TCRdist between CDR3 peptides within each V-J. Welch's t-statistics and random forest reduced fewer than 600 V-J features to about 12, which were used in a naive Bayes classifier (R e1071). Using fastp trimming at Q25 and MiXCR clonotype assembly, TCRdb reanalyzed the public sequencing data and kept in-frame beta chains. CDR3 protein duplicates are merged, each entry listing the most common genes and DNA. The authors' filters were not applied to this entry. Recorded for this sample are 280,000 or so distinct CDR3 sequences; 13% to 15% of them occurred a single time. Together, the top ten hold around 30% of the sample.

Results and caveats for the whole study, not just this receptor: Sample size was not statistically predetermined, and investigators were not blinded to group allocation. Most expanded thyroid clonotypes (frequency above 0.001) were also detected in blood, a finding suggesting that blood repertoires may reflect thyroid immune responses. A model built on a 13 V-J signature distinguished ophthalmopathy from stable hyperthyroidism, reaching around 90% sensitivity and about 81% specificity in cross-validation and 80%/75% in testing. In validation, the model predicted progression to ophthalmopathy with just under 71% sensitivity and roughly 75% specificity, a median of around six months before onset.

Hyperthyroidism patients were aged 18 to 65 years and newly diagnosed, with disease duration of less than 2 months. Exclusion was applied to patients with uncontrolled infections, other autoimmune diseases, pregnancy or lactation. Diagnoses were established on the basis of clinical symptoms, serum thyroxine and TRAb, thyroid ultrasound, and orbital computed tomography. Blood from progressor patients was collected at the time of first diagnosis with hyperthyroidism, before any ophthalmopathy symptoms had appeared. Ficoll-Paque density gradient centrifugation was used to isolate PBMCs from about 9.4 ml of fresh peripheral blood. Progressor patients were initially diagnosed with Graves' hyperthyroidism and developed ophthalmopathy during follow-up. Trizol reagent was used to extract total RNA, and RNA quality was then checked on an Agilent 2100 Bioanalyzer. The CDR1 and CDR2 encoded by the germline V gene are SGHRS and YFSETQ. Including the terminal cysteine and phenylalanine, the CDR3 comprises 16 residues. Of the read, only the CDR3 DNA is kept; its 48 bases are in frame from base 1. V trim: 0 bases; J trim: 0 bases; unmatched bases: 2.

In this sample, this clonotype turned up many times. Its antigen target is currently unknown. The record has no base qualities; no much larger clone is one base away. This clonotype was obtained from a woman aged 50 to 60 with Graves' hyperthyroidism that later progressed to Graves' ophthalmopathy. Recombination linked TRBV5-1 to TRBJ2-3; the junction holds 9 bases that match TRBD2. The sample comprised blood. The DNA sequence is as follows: TGCGCCAGCAGCTTGGCCCTAGCGGGAAGCACAGATACGCAGTATTTT. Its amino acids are CASSLALAGSTDTQYF.